This TCR beta chain was profiled in a study of T cell repertoires in cytomegalovirus infection. Study as a whole: Public TCR beta signatures marked donors with CMV infection and the matching HLA.

There are 14 residues in the CDR3. The V gene end was trimmed by 3 bases and the J gene end by 6 bases; junction bases not matched to a gene: 7. This clonotype was counted only a few times. TCRdb fed the reads into MiXCR, producing one record per CDR3 protein. Here the sample spans around 450,000 distinct CDR3 sequences, approximately 30% being singletons. Sequencing was done on a sample of PBMCs. This sequence was found in a human donor in good health (CMV status not recorded). Some clones in this sample may be carry-over from other donors' samples. The V and J genes are TRBV12-3 or TRBV12-4 and TRBJ2-7; 8 nucleotides match TRBD1. CDR3 in amino acids: CASSFSRGLGEQYF. CDR3 bases: TGTGCCAGCAGTTTTTCCAGGGGGCTCGGCGAGCAGTACTTC.